This passage covers 15 T cell receptor beta chains from one sample sequenced in a study of blood T cell repertoires in COVID-19. TCRdb keeps only in-frame clones here, not all; method: immunoSEQ multiplex PCR. Among 90,000 to 100,000 clones listed, less than 75% were seen once. Input material: peripheral blood. Every receptor here comes from a woman aged 60 to 75 in a cohort sampled during active or convalescent COVID-19.

This clone has only a few counts. The J gene is TRBJ2-2, the V gene TRBV7-3, with D uncertain. Germline lookup yields CDR1 SGHTA and CDR2 FQGTGA. The CDR3 is 15 residues long. V was shortened by 4 bases and J by 4 bases, with 13 bases between the two germline ends. The CDR3 DNA follows: TGTGCCAGCAGCTATAGACCTCGAGGCACCGGGGAGCTGTTTTTT. It translates to CASSYRPRGTGELFF.

This clone was observed once. The J gene is TRBJ2-7, the V gene TRBV27; TRBD2 matches at 10 bases. V lost 3 bases and J lost 4; bases outside the gene matches: 9. Germline-derived CDR1 and CDR2 are MNHEY and SMNVEV (reference sequence). The CDR3 spans 16 residues. The CDR3 protein is CASSLFASGGTYEQYF. Here the CDR3 DNA reads TGTGCCAGCAGTTTGTTTGCTAGCGGGGGTACTTACGAGCAGTACTTC.

The chain employs TRBV6-2 or TRBV6-3 and TRBJ2-7; D perhaps matches TRBD2 (7 bases). Between the trimmed V and J ends, which lost 8 bases and 3 bases, there was a span of 17 bases. The CDR3 loop spans 14 amino acids. Per the germline V gene, CDR1 is MNHEY and CDR2 is SVGEGT. This chain's CDR3 is CASRPYGGLYEQYF. DNA of the CDR3: TGTGCCAGCCGCCCCTACGGGGGGCTCTACGAGCAGTACTTC.

This clone was recorded a few times. CDR3 sequence: CASSYRQAYEQYF. As DNA, the CDR3 is TGTGCCAGCAGTTACCGACAAGCCTACGAGCAGTACTTC. V is TRBV6-5 and J is TRBJ2-7, with D unclear. CDR1 and CDR2 from the germline V gene are MNHEY and SVGAGI. The CDR3 runs 13 residues. V was clipped by 2 bases and J by 2 bases, with 7 bases between them.

This clone has a handful of counts. V gene TRBV10-3 combines with J gene TRBJ1-6; a possible D gene is TRBD1 (5 bases). The CDR3 consists of 12 residues. The V gene lost 7 bases and the J gene lost 10 bases, with 11 bases spanning the gap. Germline CDR1 reads ENHRY; CDR2 reads SYGVKD. The CDR3 reads CAITQGGSPLHF. In DNA form, the CDR3 reads TGTGCCATCACTCAGGGTGGATCACCCCTCCACTTT.

V usage is TRBV5-5 and J usage is TRBJ1-2; D unresolved. The CDR3 is made up of 15 amino acids. From germline, CDR1 is SGHKS and CDR2 YYEKEE (reference sequence). V lost 4 bases to trimming and J lost 0 bases, with 13 bases between them. CDR3 bases: TGTGCCAGCAGCCGGTTCGAGGGATCTAACTATGGCTACACCTTC. Its protein is CASSRFEGSNYGYTF.

CDR3 protein: CARRDYTEAFF. CDR3 bases: TGTGCCCGCAGGGATTACACTGAAGCTTTCTTT. The chain links TRBV30 to TRBJ1-1; tentatively, D is TRBD1 (5 bases). V was clipped by 8 bases and J by 3 bases, with 10 bases between them. The V gene's germline CDR1 is GTSNPN and CDR2 SVGIG (reference sequence). The CDR3 covers 11 residues.

The rearrangement links TRBV5-8 to TRBJ2-7; D is ambiguous. V shed 3 bases and J shed 7 bases, with 32 bases lying between them. This CDR3 region has 19 residues. Looked up from germline, CDR1 is SGHTS and CDR2 is YDEGEE. In nucleotides, the CDR3 is TGTGCCAGCAGCTCAACGGCGGCTACGAAGGCTTACTACGCGTGGGAGCAGTACTTC. This translates into CASSSTAATKAYYAWEQYF.

This clone was seen a single time. This chain uses TRBV30 with TRBJ2-1; D uncertain. Trimming pared 2 bases from V and 0 bases from J, leaving 11 bases between. This CDR3 spans 15 amino acids. CDR1 GTSNPN and CDR2 SVGIG come from the germline V gene (reference sequence). CDR3 bases: TGTGCCTGGAGTTTGACACTTAGCTCCTACAATGAGCAGTTCTTC. Protein product: CAWSLTLSSYNEQFF.

V gene TRBV4-2 combines with J gene TRBJ2-5, with D perhaps matching TRBD1 (5 bases). Between the trimmed V and J ends, which lost 1 base and 1 base, there was a span of 10 bases. This CDR3 is built from 15 residues. Germline V gives CDR1 LGHNA, CDR2 YNFKEQ. CDR3 sequence (DNA): TGTGCCAGCAGCCAAGTTTTTCAGGGCCAAGAGACCCAGTACTTC. Amino acid sequence: CASSQVFQGQETQYF.

V and J are TRBV11-2 and TRBJ2-1; 7 bases agree with TRBD2. The CDR3 loop spans 17 amino acids. V lost 4 bases and J lost 8; bases outside the gene matches: 17. CDR1 is SGHAT, CDR2 FQNNGV, per germline. The CDR3 loop reads CASSYSPGGFPSDEQFF. The DNA of the CDR3 is TGTGCCAGCAGCTACAGCCCCGGGGGGTTCCCGTCCGATGAGCAGTTCTTC.

J is TRBJ1-1 and V is TRBV7-9, with a tentative D call TRBD1 (5 bases). Looked up from germline, CDR1 is SEHNR and CDR2 is FQNEAQ (reference sequence). Trimming took off 5 bases at V and 5 bases at J, with 21 bases between the two ends. CDR3 length: 16 residues. This CDR3 is CASSPPIGKGRTEAFF. The CDR3 nucleotides are TGTGCCAGCAGCCCCCCCATAGGGAAGGGGCGTACTGAAGCTTTCTTT.

The chain couples TRBV2 to TRBJ1-2; maybe TRBD1 (6 bases). Germline lookup yields CDR1 SNHLY and CDR2 FYNNEI. CDR3 length equals 12 residues. V was pared by 4 bases and J by 4 bases, with 7 bases between. The CDR3 sequence is CASSGTVYGYTF. CDR3 coding DNA: TGTGCCAGCAGTGGGACAGTCTATGGCTACACCTTC.

The rearrangement uses TRBV28 and TRBJ1-3; 7 bases agree with TRBD1. Germline CDR1 MDHEN, CDR2 SYDVKM. The CDR3 has 17 residues. V dropped 5 bases and J dropped 0; count of bases not matched to a gene: 10. The CDR3 nucleotides read TGTGCCAGCAGTCCCGCCGGACAGGTGCACTCTGGAAACACCATATATTTT. Amino acids: CASSPAGQVHSGNTIYF.

Only a few counts were recorded for this clone. J is TRBJ1-5 and V is TRBV6-2 or TRBV6-3; the D gene is possibly TRBD1 (5 bases). The CDR3 sequence is 15 residues long. Trimming pared 1 base from V and 2 bases from J, leaving 9 bases between. Germline CDR1 MNHEY, CDR2 SVGEGT. The CDR3 sequence is CASSYFRRGNQPQHF. The CDR3 nucleotides are TGTGCCAGCAGTTACTTCCGCAGGGGCAATCAGCCCCAGCATTTT.